This T cell receptor (beta chain) was found in a study of cytomegalovirus exposure and HLA in healthy donors. Study background: For the approximately 430 genotyped donors, 81% fell within the Caucasian-associated ancestry cluster. The study, taken as a whole, reports: Indistinguishable V segments, including TRBV6-2 and TRBV6-3, were excluded. HLA restriction was apparent for most CMV-associated TCR beta chains in a later analysis.

Details on this clone: Its antigen is still unknown.

The CDR3 spans 15 residues. After removal of 6 bases from V and 5 bases from J, the junction contained 7 bases not matched to a gene. Germline V lookup: CDR1 MNHEY, CDR2 SMNVEV (reference sequence). Researchers ran the PCR with 60 Vbeta and 13 Jbeta primers. Source study methods: Later analysis identified 80 million to 90 million unique TCR beta chains, 8.5 million to 13 million shared. TCRdb keeps only in-frame clones here, not all; method: immunoSEQ multiplex PCR. V, J and clone size derive from that table, while D and trimming were established from the DNA sequence. The sample holds around 150,000 clones; 60% to 80% are singletons and the top ten take 1.7%.

The rearrangement joins TRBV27 to TRBJ2-3; 11 nucleotides match TRBD2. The sequenced material came from PBMCs. The sequence came from a woman in her thirties in good health and CMV-seronegative. The CDR3 reads CASSNSGGAEDTQYF. The CDR3 nucleotides are TGTGCCAGCAGCAATAGCGGGGGGGCGGAAGATACGCAGTATTTT.